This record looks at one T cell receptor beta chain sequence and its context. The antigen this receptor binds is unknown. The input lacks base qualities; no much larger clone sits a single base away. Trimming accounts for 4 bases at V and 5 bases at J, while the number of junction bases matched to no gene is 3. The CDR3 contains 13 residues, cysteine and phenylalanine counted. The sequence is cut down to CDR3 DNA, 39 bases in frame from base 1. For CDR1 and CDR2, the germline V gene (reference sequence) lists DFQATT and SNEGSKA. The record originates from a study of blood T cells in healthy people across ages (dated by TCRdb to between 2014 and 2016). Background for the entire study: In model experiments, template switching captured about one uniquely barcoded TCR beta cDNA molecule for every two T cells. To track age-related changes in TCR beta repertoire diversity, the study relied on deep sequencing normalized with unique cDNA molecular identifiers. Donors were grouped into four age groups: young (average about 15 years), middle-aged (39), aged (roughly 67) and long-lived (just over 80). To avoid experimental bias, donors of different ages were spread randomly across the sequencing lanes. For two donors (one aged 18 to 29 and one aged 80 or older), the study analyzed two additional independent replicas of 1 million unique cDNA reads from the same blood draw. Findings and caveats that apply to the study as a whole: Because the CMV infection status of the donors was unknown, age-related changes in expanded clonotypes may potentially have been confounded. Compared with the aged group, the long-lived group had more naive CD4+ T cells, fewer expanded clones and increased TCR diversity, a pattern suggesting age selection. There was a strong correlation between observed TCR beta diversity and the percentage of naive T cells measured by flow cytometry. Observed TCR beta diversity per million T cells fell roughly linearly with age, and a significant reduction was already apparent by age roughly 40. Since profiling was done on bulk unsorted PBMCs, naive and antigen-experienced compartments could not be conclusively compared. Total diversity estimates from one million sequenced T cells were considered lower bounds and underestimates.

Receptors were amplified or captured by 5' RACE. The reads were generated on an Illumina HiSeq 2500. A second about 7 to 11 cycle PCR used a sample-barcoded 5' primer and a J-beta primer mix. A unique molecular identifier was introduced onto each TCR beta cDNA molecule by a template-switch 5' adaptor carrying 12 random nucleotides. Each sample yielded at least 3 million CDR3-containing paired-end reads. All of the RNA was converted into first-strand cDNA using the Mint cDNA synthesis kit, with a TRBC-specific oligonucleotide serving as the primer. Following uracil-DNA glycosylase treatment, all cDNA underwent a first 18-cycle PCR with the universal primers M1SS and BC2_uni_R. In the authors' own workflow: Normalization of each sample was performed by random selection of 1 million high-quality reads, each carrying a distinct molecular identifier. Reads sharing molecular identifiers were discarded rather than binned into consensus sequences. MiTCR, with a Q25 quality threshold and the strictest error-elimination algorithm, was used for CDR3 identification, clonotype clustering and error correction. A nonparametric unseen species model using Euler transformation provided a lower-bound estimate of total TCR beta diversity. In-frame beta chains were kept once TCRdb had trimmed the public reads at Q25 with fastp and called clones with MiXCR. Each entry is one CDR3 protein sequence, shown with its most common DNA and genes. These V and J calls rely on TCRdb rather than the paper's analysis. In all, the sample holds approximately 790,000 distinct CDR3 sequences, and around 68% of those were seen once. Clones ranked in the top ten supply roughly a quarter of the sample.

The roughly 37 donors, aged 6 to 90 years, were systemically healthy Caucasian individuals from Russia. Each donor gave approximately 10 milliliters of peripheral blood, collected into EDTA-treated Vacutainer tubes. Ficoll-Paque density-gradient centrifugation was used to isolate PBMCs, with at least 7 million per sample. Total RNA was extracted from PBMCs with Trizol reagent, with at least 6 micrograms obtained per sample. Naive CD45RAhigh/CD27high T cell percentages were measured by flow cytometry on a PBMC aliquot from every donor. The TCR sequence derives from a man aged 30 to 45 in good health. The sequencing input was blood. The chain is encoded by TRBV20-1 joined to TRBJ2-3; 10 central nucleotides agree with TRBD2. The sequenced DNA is TGCAGTGCTACCCCTAGCGGGGGAGATACGCAGTATTTT. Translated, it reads CSATPSGGDTQYF.